This entry lists 30 T cell receptor beta chains sequenced from one sample in a study of control samples from healthy donors and cancer patients. This table comes from immunoSEQ multiplex PCR, and its TCRdb copy is limited to in-frame clones, with some not included. Of under 140,000 clones listed, around 87% are singletons. Sequenced: PBMCs. All receptors derive from a woman aged 55-69 years with lung cancer.

V is TRBV4-1 and J is TRBJ2-3; D gene uncertain. V lost 4 bases, J lost 2 bases, and 10 bases lay in between. Germline CDR1 MGHRA, CDR2 YSYEKL. The CDR3 is made up of 14 amino acids. The CDR3 nucleotides read TGCGCCAGCAGCCCAATCGGGTCCACAGATACGCAGTATTTT. Translating gives CASSPIGSTDTQYF.

The chain employs TRBV5-1 and TRBJ2-1; 7 nucleotides line up with TRBD2. The CDR3 runs 15 residues. Germline trimming cut 4 bases from V and 3 bases from J; bases unmatched to any gene: 7. Germline CDR1 reads SGHRS; CDR2 reads YFSETQ. The CDR3 sequence is CASSRLAGNYNEQFF. In DNA, the CDR3 is TGCGCCAGCAGCCGTTTAGCGGGTAACTACAATGAGCAGTTCTTC.

The chain uses TRBV4-3 and TRBJ1-4, with D tentatively TRBD1 (5 bases). V dropped 0 bases and J dropped 10 bases, with 15 bases sitting between them. The germline CDR1 and CDR2 sequences are LGHNA and YSLEER. The length of the CDR3 is 15 residues. The CDR3 is CASSQDSPIRGKLFF. As DNA, the CDR3 is TGCGCCAGCAGCCAAGATTCTCCAATTAGGGGAAAACTGTTTTTT.

Note on this clone: Relative to the germline gene, one junction end is altered; a read error may explain this. The rearrangement uses TRBV7-9 and TRBJ2-3; D may correspond to TRBD1 or TRBD2 (5 bases each). The CDR3 is 17 amino acids. Per germline, CDR1 SEHNR and CDR2 FQNEAQ (reference sequence). CDR3 DNA sequence: TGTGCCAGCAGCTCCAGACCCGGGACGGAGGCCTCCAATCCTCTATTTTTT. It yields the protein CASSSRPGTEASNPLFF.

The V call is TRBV19, the J call TRBJ2-2; TRBD1 agrees at 7 bases. CDR3 length equals 17 residues. Germline CDR1 LNHDA, CDR2 SQIVND (reference sequence). J gave up 3 bases and V 3 bases, and 10 bases lay outside the gene matches. CDR3 loop: CASSMVRDSLYTGELFF. The CDR3 DNA is TGTGCCAGTAGTATGGTGAGGGACAGCCTTTACACCGGGGAGCTGTTTTTT.

Concerning this clone itself: This sample includes further DNA sequences coding for the same CDR3. This chain links TRBV4-3 with TRBJ2-7; D possibly corresponds to TRBD2 (5 bases). CDR1 is LGHNA and CDR2 is YSLEER in the germline V gene. Trimming pared 0 bases from V and 5 bases from J, leaving 14 bases between. This CDR3 region has 15 residues. CDR3 in DNA: TGCGCCAGCAGCCAAGATCGGGCAGTCGGGGACGAGCAGTACTTC. Its protein is CASSQDRAVGDEQYF.

This clone was counted a single time. The gene calls are TRBV5-5 and TRBJ2-1; a possible D gene is TRBD1 (5 bases). CDR3 length: 14 amino acids. The V gene lost 8 bases and the J gene lost 0 bases, with 12 bases spanning the gap. Germline V CDR1 and CDR2: SGHKS, YYEKEE (reference sequence). The CDR3 nucleotides read TGTGCCAGTTCAGGGTCGAGCTCCTACAATGAGCAGTTCTTC. The encoded protein is CASSGSSSYNEQFF. Full variable domain (outside the CDR3, taken from reference TRBV5-5 and TRBJ2-1): DAGVTQSPTHLIKTRGQQVTLRCSPISGHKSVSWYQQVLGQGPQFIFQYYEKEERGRGNFPDRFSARQFPNYSSELNVNALLLGDSALYLCASSGSSSYNEQFFGPGTRLTVL.

This chain joins TRBV4-2 and TRBJ1-2, with TRBD1 matching 10 bases. There are 15 residues in the CDR3. With 6 bases clipped from V and 8 bases from J, the junction kept 12 bases outside the gene matches. CDR1 LGHNA and CDR2 YNFKEQ come from the germline V gene. Here the CDR3 reads CASRFFPGQGFGYTF. The CDR3 DNA follows: TGTGCCAGCAGGTTCTTCCCGGGACAGGGGTTCGGCTACACCTTC.

This chain uses TRBV7-9 with TRBJ1-3; tentatively, D is TRBD1 (6 bases). The germline V gene has CDR1 SEHNR and CDR2 FQNEAQ (reference sequence). Trimming removed 5 bases at V and 1 base at J, with 18 bases between. The CDR3 runs 17 residues. CDR3 bases: TGTGCCAGCAGCCCAACTCTGGACACAGGGTCTGGAAACACCATATATTTT. It codes for CASSPTLDTGSGNTIYF.

The J gene is TRBJ1-1, the V gene TRBV19, with D uncertain. The length of the CDR3 is 13 residues. V lost 7 bases to trimming and J lost 3 bases, with 12 bases between them. Germline V gene data show CDR1 as LNHDA and CDR2 as SQIVND (reference sequence). The CDR3, as DNA: TGTGCCAGTAATTTCCGGATAGACACTGAAGCTTTCTTT. It is translated as CASNFRIDTEAFF.

Here the CDR3 reads CASSPGKGSSSPLHF. The CDR3, as DNA: TGTGCCAGCTCACCAGGGAAAGGATCTTCTTCACCCCTCCACTTT. The chain recombines TRBV18 with TRBJ1-6; no clear D gene. Trimming stripped 2 bases from V and 9 bases from J, with 14 bases between. Germline assignment: CDR1 KGHSH and CDR2 LQKENI. This CDR3 is built from 15 residues.

Remarks on this clone: At one boundary the junction diverges from the germline segment, which might be a read error. The chain employs TRBV28 and TRBJ2-7; D ambiguous. CDR1 and CDR2 (germline): MDHEN, SYDVKM. The CDR3 totals 12 residues. The CDR3 nucleotides read TGTGCCAGCAGTTTGAACTCCGGCACCCGGGACTTC. Its protein is CASSLNSGTRDF.

CDR3 sequence: CASSPRTSGGGNEQFF. CDR3 DNA sequence: TGTGCCAGCAGCCCACGAACTAGCGGGGGTGGGAATGAGCAGTTCTTC. This chain joins TRBV11-2 and TRBJ2-1; TRBD2 agrees at 11 bases. The CDR3 covers 16 residues. Trimming took 5 bases from V and 7 from J; bases not matched to a gene: 10. Germline V gene data show CDR1 as SGHAT and CDR2 as FQNNGV.

Only one count was recorded for this clone. The rearrangement uses TRBV7-6 and TRBJ1-1; D ambiguous. The CDR3 is 13 amino acids. From germline, CDR1 is SGHVS and CDR2 FNYEAQ. V was clipped by 3 bases and J by 5 bases, with 10 bases between them. CDR3 residues: CASSLQEATEAFF. The CDR3, as DNA: TGTGCCAGCAGCTTGCAGGAAGCGACTGAAGCTTTCTTT.

V and J are TRBV7-2 and TRBJ1-2; unclear D gene. V gave up 0 bases and J gave up 6 bases, with 11 bases separating them. The CDR3 runs 14 residues. The germline gives CDR1 SGHTA, CDR2 FQGNSA. In DNA, the CDR3 is TGTGCCAGCAGCTTAGCCGGGTCAGCCCATGGCTACACCTTC. Its translation: CASSLAGSAHGYTF.

The chain recombines TRBV12-3 or TRBV12-4 with TRBJ1-3; the D is unclear. Trimming cost V 9 bases and J 0 bases, with 9 bases left between them. The CDR3 has 13 residues. CDR3 sequence: CASRVVSGNTIYF. CDR3 sequence (DNA): TGTGCCAGTCGAGTAGTCTCTGGAAACACCATATATTTT.

The chain is built from TRBV6-2 or TRBV6-3 and TRBJ2-1; a weak D match, TRBD2 (6 bases). The CDR3 length is 14 residues. The germline V and J ends were trimmed by 4 bases and 2 bases, with 9 bases remaining between them. Germline CDR1 and CDR2: MNHEY and SVGEGT. The CDR3 DNA reads as TGTGCCAGCAGTTCTGGCGGGGCCTACAATGAGCAGTTCTTC. It encodes CASSSGGAYNEQFF.

V is TRBV2 and J is TRBJ2-1; TRBD2 is a possible D gene (6 bases). CDR3 length equals 13 residues. Trimming shortened V by 4 bases and J by 9 bases, and 13 bases separated the two germline ends. CDR1 SNHLY and CDR2 FYNNEI come from the germline V gene. CDR3 sequence reads: CASSVSSGREQFF. The CDR3 bases are TGTGCCAGCAGTGTGTCCAGCGGGCGTGAGCAGTTCTTC. Full variable domain (remainder filled in from reference TRBV2 and TRBJ2-1): EPEVTQTPSHQVTQMGQEVILRCVPISNHLYFYWYRQILGQKVEFLVSFYNNEISEKSEIFDDQFSVERPDGSNFTLKIRSTKLEDSAMYFCASSVSSGREQFFGPGTRLTVL.

V gene TRBV14 combines with J gene TRBJ1-2; 8 bases line up with TRBD1. Germline trimming cut 4 bases from V and 7 bases from J; bases unmatched to any gene: 2. From germline, CDR1 is SGHDN and CDR2 FVKESK. The CDR3 sequence is 12 residues long. CDR3 residues: CASSRTGFGYTF. The CDR3 region has the DNA TGTGCCAGCAGCCGGACAGGGTTTGGCTACACCTTC.

The chain recombines TRBV5-6 with TRBJ1-2, with TRBD1 matching 7 bases. CDR3 length equals 15 residues. In germline, CDR1 is SGHDT, CDR2 YYEEEE. The V and J ends lost 4 bases and 0 bases, in that order; junction bases with no gene match: 6. The CDR3 sequence: CASSPYRGSNYGYTF. The CDR3 coding sequence is TGTGCCAGCAGCCCCTACAGGGGTTCTAACTATGGCTACACCTTC.

The chain carries TRBV3-1 (or the pseudogene TRBV3-2) and TRBJ1-5; D ambiguous. CDR3 length equals 14 residues. Germline CDR1 reads LGHDT; CDR2 reads YNNKEL (reference sequence). The V end lost 4 bases, the J end lost 0 bases, and 7 bases lay between the germline ends. CDR3 amino acids: CASSLDPSNQPQHF. Here the CDR3 DNA reads TGTGCCAGCAGCCTTGACCCTAGCAATCAGCCCCAGCATTTT.

The gene calls are TRBV4-2 and TRBJ1-2; D gene uncertain. The CDR3 length is 13 residues. Germline V gene data show CDR1 as LGHNA and CDR2 as YNFKEQ. V lost 1 base, J lost 3 bases, and 6 bases lay in between. CDR3 nucleotides: TGTGCCAGCAGCCAAGGGGAGGACTATGGCTACACCTTC. Protein product: CASSQGEDYGYTF.

The rearrangement joins TRBV5-1 to TRBJ1-6; D not certain. The CDR3 is 15 amino acids. V lost 4 bases, J lost 7 bases, and 15 bases lay in between. From germline, CDR1 is SGHRS and CDR2 YFSETQ. The CDR3: CASSRAGEQNSPLHF. CDR3 coding DNA: TGCGCCAGCAGCCGGGCCGGGGAGCAAAATTCACCCCTCCACTTT.

V and J are TRBV19 and TRBJ2-1, with 7 bases lining up with TRBD2. The CDR3 runs to 15 residues. Germline trimming cut 6 bases from V and 1 base from J; bases unmatched to any gene: 6. Per the germline V gene, CDR1 is LNHDA and CDR2 is SQIVND (reference sequence). As DNA, the CDR3 is TGTGCCAGTAGAAGGACTAGGCAGTCCTACAATGAGCAGTTCTTC. Protein: CASRRTRQSYNEQFF. The variable domain in full, with the rest retrieved from reference TRBV19 and TRBJ2-1, is DGGITQSPKYLFRKEGQNVTLSCEQNLNHDAMYWYRQDPGQGLRLIYYSQIVNDFQKGDIAEGYSVSREKKESFPLTVTSAQKNPTAFYLCASRRTRQSYNEQFFGPGTRLTVL.

The chain joins TRBV11-3 to TRBJ2-7, with D tentatively TRBD1 (6 bases). The V and J ends lost 3 bases and 3 bases respectively, with 24 bases between them. This CDR3 has 18 residues. Germline V gene data show CDR1 as SGHNT and CDR2 as YENEEA. CDR3 DNA sequence: TGTGCCAGCAGCTTCCCCCGCCCGGCAGGGGCCCTCGACTACGAGCAGTACTTC. It specifies CASSFPRPAGALDYEQYF.

The rearrangement links TRBV10-3 to TRBJ1-1, with unresolved D. CDR1 and CDR2 (germline): ENHRY, SYGVKD. V was shortened by 6 bases and J by 0 bases, with 5 bases between the two germline ends. The CDR3 has 12 amino acids. CDR3 sequence (DNA): TGTGCCATCAGACAATTGAACACTGAAGCTTTCTTT. Amino acids: CAIRQLNTEAFF.

This clone was counted a single time. The V call is TRBV9, the J call TRBJ1-2, with D possibly being TRBD1 (6 bases). The germline V gene has CDR1 SGDLS and CDR2 YYNGEE. This CDR3 contains 11 residues. Between the trimmed V and J ends, which lost 3 bases and 8 bases, there was a span of 8 bases. The CDR3 DNA follows: TGTGCCAGCAGCGGCCAGGGGGGCTACACCTTC. It specifies CASSGQGGYTF.

The chain couples TRBV12-3 or TRBV12-4 to TRBJ1-5; D gene uncertain. The CDR3 covers 13 residues. V was pared by 1 base and J by 9 bases, with 10 bases between. For the CDR3, the DNA is TGTGCCAGCAGTTTAGGGACCCCAGGGCCCCAGCATTTT. Translated, it gives CASSLGTPGPQHF.

The count of this clone is one. CDR3 in amino acids: CAWRRTSGRFWTGELFF. The CDR3 DNA sequence: TGTGCCTGGAGACGGACTAGCGGGAGGTTTTGGACCGGGGAGCTGTTTTTT. The rearrangement joins TRBV30 to TRBJ2-2; 14 bases fit TRBD2. The junction had 8 bases not matched to a gene; V was cut back by 3 bases and J by 5 bases. The V gene's germline CDR1 is GTSNPN and CDR2 SVGIG (reference sequence). There are 17 residues in the CDR3.

This chain uses TRBV6-5 with TRBJ2-1, with 7 bases aligning to TRBD2. The ends lost 10 bases at V and 6 bases at J; junction bases unmatched: 12. This CDR3 has 14 amino acids. The germline V gene encodes CDR1 MNHEY and CDR2 SVGAGI. The CDR3 loop is CAIQSGTPPNEQFF. DNA of the CDR3: TGTGCCATTCAGAGCGGGACGCCCCCCAATGAGCAGTTCTTC.